The 13 T cell receptor beta chains reported below all come from one sample, sequenced in a study of glioma-infiltrating T cells after dendritic cell vaccination. Time point denoted: after dendritic cell vaccination, including at tumor progression/relapse. Clones were sequenced by immunoSEQ multiplex PCR, and TCRdb holds only the in-frame ones, with some missing. This sample yields 85,000 to 100,000 clones, of which 70% to 90% are seen a single time; over 2% belongs to the top ten. This specimen was blood, taken after dendritic cell vaccination. The receptors were sampled from a human donor with glioblastoma.

The DNA of the CDR3 is TGTGCCAGCAGCTCGGGACTCGGAAACACCATATATTTT. It translates to CASSSGLGNTIYF. This chain uses TRBV7-2 with TRBJ1-3; D perhaps matches TRBD1 (5 bases). Deletions cut 4 bases from V and 4 bases from J, with 8 bases between. The CDR3 runs to 13 residues. CDR1 is SGHTA and CDR2 is FQGNSA in the germline V gene.

The chain has TRBV2 and TRBJ1-2, with TRBD1 matching 8 bases. The CDR3 runs 13 residues. V trimming: 6 bases; J trimming: 7 bases; junction bases outside the gene matches: 7. Germline values: CDR1 SNHLY, CDR2 FYNNEI. Here the CDR3 reads CASRLRGQGGYTF. DNA for the CDR3: TGTGCCAGCAGGCTCAGGGGGCAGGGTGGCTACACCTTC.

This sequence joins TRBV19 and TRBJ2-1; perhaps TRBD1 as D (6 bases). The CDR3 sequence is 13 residues long. The germline gives CDR1 LNHDA, CDR2 SQIVND (reference sequence). Trimming cost V 5 bases and J 7 bases, with 12 bases left between them. CDR3 protein: CASSQGISNEQFF. The CDR3 DNA is TGTGCCAGTAGTCAGGGGATATCGAATGAGCAGTTCTTC. Filled out from reference TRBV19 and TRBJ2-1, the complete variable domain reads DGGITQSPKYLFRKEGQNVTLSCEQNLNHDAMYWYRQDPGQGLRLIYYSQIVNDFQKGDIAEGYSVSREKKESFPLTVTSAQKNPTAFYLCASSQGISNEQFFGPGTRLTVL.

The count of this clone is one. V is TRBV11-2 and J is TRBJ2-3; a possible D gene is TRBD2 (5 bases). Germline CDR1 and CDR2: SGHAT and FQNNGV. V lost 7 bases and J lost 4, with 12 bases in between. This CDR3 spans 13 amino acids. CDR3 DNA sequence: TGTGCCAGCATGGGAGAAGCGGCAGATACGCAGTATTTT. Translating it yields CASMGEAADTQYF.

The CDR3 sequence: CASSIQSQGARYPQHF. DNA for the CDR3: TGTGCCAGCAGTATTCAATCTCAGGGGGCCCGGTACCCCCAGCATTTT. This chain links TRBV27 with TRBJ1-5, with 8 bases fitting TRBD1. The CDR3 has 16 residues. The V gene end was trimmed by 5 bases and the J gene end by 10 bases; junction bases not matched to a gene: 16. Germline V gene sequence: CDR1 MNHEY, CDR2 SMNVEV (reference sequence).

The V call is TRBV6-1, the J call TRBJ2-6; TRBD1 agrees at 7 bases. The V and J ends lost 3 bases and 1 base, in that order; junction bases with no gene match: 0. Germline V gene sequence: CDR1 MNHNS, CDR2 SASEGT. This CDR3 has 15 amino acids. The CDR3 nucleotides are TGTGCCAGCAGTGACAGGGGGTCTGGGGCCAACGTCCTGACTTTC. Its protein product is CASSDRGSGANVLTF.

This chain uses TRBV6-1 with TRBJ2-1; possible D gene TRBD2, 5 bases. CDR3 length equals 12 residues. V lost 6 bases and J 6 bases, leaving 9 bases between the germline ends. The germline CDR1 and CDR2 sequences are MNHNS and SASEGT. CDR3 sequence: CASRVSVNEQFF. The CDR3 DNA is TGTGCCAGCAGAGTTAGCGTCAATGAGCAGTTCTTC.

V usage is TRBV30 and J usage is TRBJ1-1, with a weak D call TRBD1 (6 bases). Deletions cut 3 bases from V and 5 bases from J, with 10 bases between. There are 12 residues in the CDR3. Germline CDR1 GTSNPN, CDR2 SVGIG (reference sequence). The CDR3 DNA sequence: TGTGCCTGGAGCAGGGGTTGGACTGAAGCTTTCTTT. It is translated as CAWSRGWTEAFF.

The V gene is TRBV29-1, the J gene TRBJ2-5; 9 bases are shared with TRBD1. Losses at the gene ends were 7 bases for V and 5 bases for J; bases not matched to a gene: 2. The CDR3 length is 11 residues. Germline V lookup: CDR1 SQVTM, CDR2 ANQGSEA. CDR3 nucleotide sequence: TGCAGCGGTGACAGGGGGGAGACCCAGTACTTC. Encoded protein: CSGDRGETQYF.

This clone was recorded only once. This sample also contains other DNA sequences that code for the same CDR3. The V and J genes are TRBV18 and TRBJ1-5; no clear D. The CDR3 runs 13 residues. Trimming cost V 2 bases and J 4 bases, with 6 bases left between them. Germline CDR1 KGHSH, CDR2 LQKENI. The CDR3 DNA follows: TGTGCCAGCTCACCAGGTCGGAATCAGCCCCAGCATTTT. This gives the protein CASSPGRNQPQHF.

The chain has TRBV2 and TRBJ2-7, with 9 positions matching TRBD2. With V trimmed by 6 bases and J by 3 bases, 15 bases remained unmatched. The V gene's germline CDR1 is SNHLY and CDR2 FYNNEI. The CDR3 is 17 amino acids. CDR3 residues: CASSENLLAGPDYEQYV. CDR3 bases: TGTGCCAGCAGCGAAAATCTCCTAGCGGGACCAGACTACGAGCAGTACGTC.

The V and J genes are TRBV9 and TRBJ2-1, with TRBD1 identical over 8 bases. V trimming: 4 bases; J trimming: 0 bases; junction bases outside the gene matches: 9. CDR1 is SGDLS, CDR2 YYNGEE, per germline. CDR3 length: 17 residues. CDR3 in DNA: TGTGCCAGCAGCCCAGGGGGCGGTTCCAGCTCCTACAATGAGCAGTTCTTC. Translating gives CASSPGGGSSSYNEQFF. The full variable domain, its missing parts supplied by reference TRBV9 and TRBJ2-1, is DSGVTQTPKHLITATGQRVTLRCSPRSGDLSVYWYQQSLDQGLQFLIQYYNGEERAKGNILERFSAQQFPDLHSELNLSSLELGDSALYFCASSPGGGSSSYNEQFFGPGTRLTVL.

The V and J genes are TRBV2 and TRBJ1-5; the D gene is possibly TRBD1 (6 bases). Per the germline V gene, CDR1 is SNHLY and CDR2 is FYNNEI. Trimming stripped 6 bases from V and 4 bases from J, with 13 bases between. CDR3 size: 14 residues. The DNA for the CDR3 is TGTGCCAGCAGGCTACAGGGAATAAATCAGCCCCAGCATTTT. This codes for CASRLQGINQPQHF.